The 17 T cell receptor beta chains in this list originate from one sample, sequenced in a study of blood T cell repertoires in COVID-19. The assay was immunoSEQ multiplex PCR, and TCRdb's table has in-frame clones only and misses some. This table has 200,000 to 250,000 clones, about 82% appearing once. Sequenced: peripheral blood. The receptor set was obtained from a woman in her 70s with COVID-19, enrolled during active disease.

The chain uses TRBV9 and TRBJ2-7; D possibly corresponds to TRBD2 (6 bases). This CDR3 contains 14 residues. Germline lookup yields CDR1 SGDLS and CDR2 YYNGEE. V lost 1 base to trimming and J lost 0 bases, with 8 bases between them. CDR3 region: CASSVSGFSYEQYF. The CDR3 DNA is TGTGCCAGCAGCGTAAGCGGGTTCTCCTACGAGCAGTACTTC.

This CDR3 reads CATSRDINEKLFF. CDR3 coding DNA: TGTGCCACCAGCAGAGATATAAATGAAAAACTGTTTTTT. The chain recombines TRBV15 with TRBJ1-4, with D uncertain. Looked up from germline, CDR1 is LNHNV and CDR2 is YYDKDF (reference sequence). The CDR3 is 13 amino acids. V dropped 0 bases and J dropped 5 bases, with 4 bases sitting between them.

This rearrangement joins TRBV2 to TRBJ2-6; maybe TRBD1 (6 bases). Per the germline V gene, CDR1 is SNHLY and CDR2 is FYNNEI. This CDR3 has 15 residues. Trimming pared 4 bases from V and 4 bases from J, leaving 11 bases between. CDR3 in amino acids: CASSGQALGANVLTF. The CDR3 nucleotides read TGTGCCAGCAGTGGACAGGCCTTAGGGGCCAACGTCCTGACTTTC.

The chain uses TRBV25-1 and TRBJ2-2; possible D gene TRBD1, 6 bases. The V gene lost 3 bases and the J gene lost 7 bases, with 9 bases spanning the gap. CDR1 MGHDK and CDR2 SYGVNS come from the germline V gene. The CDR3 consists of 13 residues. The CDR3 coding sequence is TGTGCCAGCAGTGACAGGGGAATCGGGGAGCTGTTTTTT. This codes for CASSDRGIGELFF.

The gene calls are TRBV5-1 and TRBJ1-5; D remains ambiguous. V lost 0 bases to trimming and J lost 0 bases, with 7 bases between them. The CDR3 totals 15 residues. Germline V gives CDR1 SGHRS, CDR2 YFSETQ. This CDR3 is CASSLDSHSNQPQHF. In nucleotides, the CDR3 is TGCGCCAGCAGCTTGGACAGCCATAGCAATCAGCCCCAGCATTTT.

The chain combines TRBV28 with TRBJ1-1; 10 bases map to TRBD1. The CDR3 has 17 residues. CDR1 and CDR2 (germline): MDHEN, SYDVKM. Germline trimming cut 5 bases from V and 2 bases from J; bases unmatched to any gene: 11. The CDR3 loop is CASSPSPGTGANTEAFF. For the CDR3, the DNA is TGTGCCAGCAGTCCGTCACCCGGGACAGGGGCCAACACTGAAGCTTTCTTT.

This clone came up a few times. V usage is TRBV29-1 and J usage is TRBJ2-3, with TRBD2 matching 13 bases. Trimming cost V 5 bases and J 0 bases; bases outside gene matches: 8. CDR1 SQVTM and CDR2 ANQGSEA come from the germline V gene. This CDR3 comprises 17 residues. This CDR3 is CSVRPTSGGSSTDTQYF. CDR3 in DNA: TGCAGCGTTAGGCCGACTAGCGGGGGGTCGAGCACAGATACGCAGTATTTT.

The rearrangement joins TRBV6-7 to TRBJ1-5, with D hard to call. TRBV6-7 belongs to the ORF category, with a function that is uncertain. The ends were cut back, 5 bases at V and 2 bases at J, with 10 bases in the middle. The CDR3 is made up of 14 amino acids. The CDR3 loop reads CASSKEDCNQPQHF. The CDR3 DNA sequence: TGTGCCAGCAGTAAAGAGGATTGCAATCAGCCCCAGCATTTT.

This CDR3 reads CASSYSGQANTEAFF. The DNA for the CDR3 is TGTGCCAGCAGTTACTCGGGGCAGGCGAACACTGAAGCTTTCTTT. The genes are TRBV6-6 and TRBJ1-1; D is perhaps TRBD1 (5 bases). Germline V gene sequence: CDR1 MNHNY, CDR2 SVGAGI (reference sequence). Trimming stripped 0 bases from V and 1 base from J, with 9 bases between. CDR3 length: 15 residues.

The gene calls are TRBV6-5 and TRBJ2-1, with D unresolved. V lost 6 bases to trimming and J lost 4 bases, with 7 bases between them. Looked up from germline, CDR1 is MNHEY and CDR2 is SVGAGI. CDR3 length: 12 amino acids. CDR3 coding DNA: TGTGCCAGCAGCGAGCCTTACAATGAGCAGTTCTTC. It specifies CASSEPYNEQFF.

The chain has TRBV9 and TRBJ2-5; weak D call: TRBD1 (5 bases). Between the trimmed V and J ends, which lost 0 bases and 4 bases, there was a span of 13 bases. Germline V gives CDR1 SGDLS, CDR2 YYNGEE. CDR3 length equals 15 residues. The CDR3 coding sequence is TGTGCCAGCAGCGTAGACCCTCATGGGGCAGAGACCCAGTACTTC. This sequence encodes CASSVDPHGAETQYF.

The table lists this clone with a few counts. The chain couples TRBV9 to TRBJ1-6; 7 bases match TRBD1. In germline, CDR1 is SGDLS, CDR2 YYNGEE. The CDR3 has 15 amino acids. V dropped 5 bases and J dropped 10; count of bases not matched to a gene: 12. The chain's CDR3 is CASRPTGTETSPLHF. CDR3 DNA sequence: TGTGCCAGCAGACCAACCGGGACAGAGACCTCACCCCTCCACTTT.

The V and J genes are TRBV19 and TRBJ1-6, with 9 positions matching TRBD1. The length of the CDR3 is 17 residues. The V segment lost 1 base and the J segment 2 bases; nucleotides outside the gene matches: 3. In germline, CDR1 is LNHDA, CDR2 SQIVND (reference sequence). The CDR3 region is CASSIAGTGTYNSPLHF. The CDR3, as DNA: TGTGCCAGTAGTATAGCAGGGACAGGGACCTATAATTCACCCCTCCACTTT.

V usage is TRBV5-1 and J usage is TRBJ2-3, with a tentative D call TRBD1 (5 bases). Trimming stripped 4 bases from V and 3 bases from J, with 12 bases between. CDR1 and CDR2 from the germline V gene are SGHRS and YFSETQ. There are 14 residues in the CDR3. The CDR3 DNA follows: TGCGCCAGCAGCGACCCTCAGGGTACAGATACGCAGTATTTT. The encoded protein is CASSDPQGTDTQYF.

The chain is built from TRBV20-1 and TRBJ1-4; TRBD1 aligns across 7 bases. The CDR3 has 14 amino acids. The junction had 5 bases not matched to a gene; V was cut back by 3 bases and J by 4 bases. Germline assignment: CDR1 DFQATT and CDR2 SNEGSKA (reference sequence). The CDR3 sequence is CSASAGTVNEKLFF. As DNA, the CDR3 is TGCAGTGCTAGTGCCGGGACAGTTAATGAAAAACTGTTTTTT.

This rearrangement joins TRBV6-2 or TRBV6-3 to TRBJ2-1; the D is unclear. V lost 0 bases and J lost 7, with 13 bases in between. In germline, CDR1 is MNHEY, CDR2 SVGEGT. The CDR3 loop spans 15 amino acids. This CDR3 reads CASSYSSPTRNEQFF. The CDR3 DNA reads as TGTGCCAGCAGTTACTCGAGTCCCACCAGGAATGAGCAGTTCTTC.

This clone was seen a single time. The rearrangement joins TRBV6-2 or TRBV6-3 to TRBJ2-7; D gene ambiguous. Germline CDR1 reads MNHEY; CDR2 reads SVGEGT. The V gene lost 6 bases and the J gene lost 4 bases, with 7 bases spanning the gap. There are 11 residues in the CDR3. In DNA form, the CDR3 reads TGTGCCAGCAGCCAACAATACGAGCAGTACTTC. Translation: CASSQQYEQYF.